Presented here are 2 T cell receptor beta chains from one specimen sequenced in a study of technical replicates of blood from several donors. TCRdb keeps only in-frame clones here, not all; method: immunoSEQ multiplex PCR. The repertoire consists of 70,000 or so clones, with over 70% occurring once and the leading ten covering roughly 5%. Input material: PBMCs. The receptors come from a human donor in good health. Some clones in this sample may be carry-over from other donors' samples.

This clone was seen just once. The DNA of the CDR3 is TGTGCCAGCAGCGTGGGAGTCCAAAGCTCCTACAATGAGCAGTTCTTC. Encoded protein: CASSVGVQSSYNEQFF. V is TRBV9 and J is TRBJ2-1; D might be TRBD2 (5 bases). The CDR3 loop spans 16 amino acids. V was shortened by 2 bases and J by 0 bases, with 12 bases between the two germline ends. Germline CDR1 reads SGDLS; CDR2 reads YYNGEE.

This sequence joins TRBV27 and TRBJ2-7; 8 nucleotides line up with TRBD1. J gave up 2 bases and V 7 bases, and 13 bases lay outside the gene matches. This CDR3 has 16 residues. The germline V gene encodes CDR1 MNHEY and CDR2 SMNVEV (reference sequence). CDR3 in DNA: TGTGCCAGCACCAAACAGACAGGGGCCGGAACCTACGAGCAGTACTTC. It yields the protein CASTKQTGAGTYEQYF.